A selection of T cell receptor beta chains follows, all from one sample in a study of liver allograft versus peripheral blood T cells. TCRdb ran MiXCR on the reads and lists one entry per CDR3 protein. Among fewer than 15,000 distinct CDR3 sequences listed, less than 20% were seen once. The receptors stem from a human patient who had a liver transplant. Some T cells may be graft donor cells. CDR3s include the opening cysteine and the closing phenylalanine or tryptophan. The D gene is left open where the match is weak. Clone size appears in some rows only: once, few, many, or a class for an expanded clone.

CDR3nt | CDR3aa | abundance | v_gene | len | j_gene | d_gene
TGTGCCAGCAGTGATTGGACAGGGCGGTCACCCCTCCACTTT | CASSDWTGRSPLHF | medium-sized | TRBV6-1 | 14 | TRBJ1-6 | TRBD1
TGTGCCAGCAGCTCAGCGAGGACGGATGAGCAGTTCTTC | CASSSARTDEQFF | few | TRBV7-3 | 13 | TRBJ2-1 | .
TGTGCCAGCAGTTCGGCCCCCATCCGGCAGAACACTGAAGCTTTCTTT | CASSSAPIRQNTEAFF | . | TRBV28 | 16 | TRBJ1-1 | .
TGTGCCTGGGCCAAAAACTCTGGAAACACCATATATTTT | CAWAKNSGNTIYF | . | TRBV30 | 13 | TRBJ1-3 | .
TGTGCCAGCAGCCCAAAAGCCGCCTCCTACGAGCAGTACTTC | CASSPKAASYEQYF | few | TRBV12-3/TRBV12-4 | 14 | TRBJ2-7 | .
TGTGCCAGCAGTTTCTCACAAGCAACTAATGAAAAACTGTTTTTT | CASSFSQATNEKLFF | medium-sized | TRBV27 | 15 | TRBJ1-4 | .
TGTGCCAGCCGGGACAGTACCCCCGGGACAGCGTACGAGCAGTACTTC | CASRDSTPGTAYEQYF | many | TRBV6-2/TRBV6-3 | 16 | TRBJ2-7 | TRBD1
TGTGCCAGCAGTTGGGCAGGAACAGATACGCAGTATTTT | CASSWAGTDTQYF | . | TRBV27 | 13 | TRBJ2-3 | .
TGTGCCAGCAGTTTATTAGCGGGATACCTCAGTGATGAGCAGTTCTTC | CASSLLAGYLSDEQFF | many | TRBV28 | 16 | TRBJ2-1 | TRBD2
TGTGCCAGCAGCTTAGGGAGGCCCGAAGCTTTCTTT | CASSLGRPEAFF | . | TRBV7-2 | 12 | TRBJ1-1 | .
TGCAGTGCTGATACAGGGATATACGCTGGGAACACTGAAGCTTTCTTT | CSADTGIYAGNTEAFF | few | TRBV20-1 | 16 | TRBJ1-1 | .
TGTGCCAGCAGTTTCCGGACTAGCGGGGGGGCCCGGGAGACCCAGTACTTC | CASSFRTSGGARETQYF | few | TRBV28 | 17 | TRBJ2-5 | TRBD2
TGTGCCAGTCCCCCCCCGTGGACTAGCGGGAGAGGCGGCTCCTACAATGAGCAGTTCTTC | CASPPPWTSGRGGSYNEQFF | medium-sized | TRBV19 | 20 | TRBJ2-1 | TRBD2
TGTGCCAGCAGCTCCCCGAGGACAGATACGCAGTATTTT | CASSSPRTDTQYF | many | TRBV5-4 | 13 | TRBJ2-3 | .
TGTGCCAGCAGTAAGAGGGATACTGAAGCTTTCTTT | CASSKRDTEAFF | many | TRBV6-5 | 12 | TRBJ1-1 | .
TGTGCCAGCAGCTCAGGGTATGGGAACACTGAAGCTTTCTTT | CASSSGYGNTEAFF | . | TRBV27 | 14 | TRBJ1-1 | .
TGTGCCAGCAGAGACAGGTTCGGGATTATAGAAGACGAGCAGTACTTC | CASRDRFGIIEDEQYF | . | TRBV28 | 16 | TRBJ2-7 | .
TGTGCCAGCAGTAGCCTTGGACAGCAGGCCGTTCATAGCAATCAGCCCCAGCATTTT | CASSSLGQQAVHSNQPQHF | medium-sized | TRBV6-5 | 19 | TRBJ1-5 | .
TGCAGTGCTAGAGGAGACAGGGACCTTTATAATTCACCCCTCCACTTT | CSARGDRDLYNSPLHF | . | TRBV20-1 | 16 | TRBJ1-6 | TRBD1
TGTGCCAGCAGTCTTACAGGGGGCTCCTACAATGAGCAGTTCTTC | CASSLTGGSYNEQFF | few | TRBV12-3/TRBV12-4 | 15 | TRBJ2-1 | TRBD1
TGTGCCAGCAGGGATCCAGGGGGAGACAATGAGCAGTTCTTC | CASRDPGGDNEQFF | many | TRBV6-2/TRBV6-3 | 14 | TRBJ2-1 | TRBD1
TGTGCCAGCAGCCTAACGGGACATAACTATGGCTACACCTTC | CASSLTGHNYGYTF | medium-sized | TRBV7-9 | 14 | TRBJ1-2 | .
TGTGCCAGCAGCTTTGACACCGGGGAGCTGTTTTTT | CASSFDTGELFF | few | TRBV5-6 | 12 | TRBJ2-2 | .
TGTGCCAGCAGTGAAACCCCGCAGGGTTTCTACGAGCAGTACTTC | CASSETPQGFYEQYF | medium-sized | TRBV6-1 | 15 | TRBJ2-7 | .
TGCAGTGCTAGAGATCCCCGGAGGGGCTACACTGAAGCTTTCTTT | CSARDPRRGYTEAFF | few | TRBV20-1 | 15 | TRBJ1-1 | .
TGCAGCGTTGGAGGTGGGGCTAGCGGGAGTTCTGCTGCGGAGACCCAGTACTTC | CSVGGGASGSSAAETQYF | medium-sized | TRBV29-1 | 18 | TRBJ2-5 | TRBD2
TGTGCCAGCAGCTTTGACAGGGGTAATTCACCCCTCCACTTT | CASSFDRGNSPLHF | medium-sized | TRBV5-6 | 14 | TRBJ1-6 | TRBD1
TGTGCCAGCACCACAGGGTCCGGCAATCAGCCCCAGCATTTT | CASTTGSGNQPQHF | . | TRBV6-1 | 14 | TRBJ1-5 | .
TGTGCCAGCCAAAAGACCATGGGGGGAGAGACCCAGTACTTC | CASQKTMGGETQYF | few | TRBV7-2 | 14 | TRBJ2-5 | .
TGTGCCAGCAGCTTACCTCGGACCTACGAGCAGTACTTC | CASSLPRTYEQYF | . | TRBV11-1 | 13 | TRBJ2-7 | .
TGTGCCAGCAGTCCGTTAGCGGGAACGGGCACCGGGGAGCTGTTTTTT | CASSPLAGTGTGELFF | . | TRBV12-3/TRBV12-4 | 16 | TRBJ2-2 | TRBD2
TGTGCCAGCTCACCGTCAGGTGGGGGTAACACTGAAGCTTTCTTT | CASSPSGGGNTEAFF | many | TRBV18 | 15 | TRBJ1-1 | .
TGTGCCAGCAGCCCCCCCGACAGGGGACTTAATGAGCAGTTCTTC | CASSPPDRGLNEQFF | few | TRBV28 | 15 | TRBJ2-1 | TRBD1
TGTGCCAGCAGCTCGGACGGACTAGCGGTTTCCTACGAGCAGTACTTC | CASSSDGLAVSYEQYF | once | TRBV7-2 | 16 | TRBJ2-7 | TRBD2
TGCAGCGTTGTGGGGGGCGGTGGCTACACCTTC | CSVVGGGGYTF | medium-sized | TRBV29-1 | 11 | TRBJ1-2 | .
TGCAGCGCCCCGGGACAGACGATAGATACGCAGTATTTT | CSAPGQTIDTQYF | medium-sized | TRBV29-1 | 13 | TRBJ2-3 | TRBD1
TGTGCCAGTAGTATAGGGGACAGGGAGACCCAGTACTTC | CASSIGDRETQYF | few | TRBV19 | 13 | TRBJ2-5 | TRBD1
TGTGCCTGGAGTTTAAGGGGGAGCAATCAGCCCCAGCATTTT | CAWSLRGSNQPQHF | few | TRBV30 | 14 | TRBJ1-5 | .
TGTGCCAGCAGTTTATTCGGGAAGGGTGAGCAGTTCTTC | CASSLFGKGEQFF | few | TRBV28 | 13 | TRBJ2-1 | .
TGCAGTGCTAGAGATCGGGTCCGCTCCTATAATTCACCCCTCCACTTT | CSARDRVRSYNSPLHF | medium-sized | TRBV20-1 | 16 | TRBJ1-6 | .
TGTGCCAGCAGGCGGGACGGGTGGGAAGATACGCAGTATTTT | CASRRDGWEDTQYF | medium-sized | TRBV6-2/TRBV6-3 | 14 | TRBJ2-3 | .
TGTGCCAGCAGTTACTCCCCCAGGGGACAGGGGAGGGTAACTGAAGCTTTCTTT | CASSYSPRGQGRVTEAFF | many | TRBV6-2/TRBV6-3 | 18 | TRBJ1-1 | TRBD1
TGTGCCAGCAGCTTATATGGACTAGCTGGGAATGAGCAGTTCTTC | CASSLYGLAGNEQFF | medium-sized | TRBV7-2 | 15 | TRBJ2-1 | TRBD2
TGTGCCAGCAGCTCGGTGAAAGTGGGTGAAGCTTTCTTT | CASSSVKVGEAFF | many | TRBV6-1 | 13 | TRBJ1-1 | .
TGTGCCAGCAGCGGGACAGGGGAACAGCCCCAGCATTTT | CASSGTGEQPQHF | . | TRBV9 | 13 | TRBJ1-5 | TRBD1
TGTGCCAGCACCCCCTGGGGAGCTGGGGCCAACGCCCTGACTTTC | CASTPWGAGANALTF | . | TRBV9 | 15 | TRBJ2-6 | .
TGTGCCAGCAGTTTGGGACGGGGGAATTCTGGCTACACCTTC | CASSLGRGNSGYTF | . | TRBV12-3/TRBV12-4 | 14 | TRBJ1-2 | .
TGTGCCTGGAGCTATAATGAAAAACTGTTTTTT | CAWSYNEKLFF | few | TRBV30 | 11 | TRBJ1-4 | .
TGTGCCAGCTCACCCGAGGTTGGGGAGCTGTTTTTT | CASSPEVGELFF | medium-sized | TRBV18 | 12 | TRBJ2-2 | .
TGTGCCAGCAGTCAAGAGGGCGGGGAGCTGTTTTTT | CASSQEGGELFF | many | TRBV12-3/TRBV12-4 | 12 | TRBJ2-2 | .